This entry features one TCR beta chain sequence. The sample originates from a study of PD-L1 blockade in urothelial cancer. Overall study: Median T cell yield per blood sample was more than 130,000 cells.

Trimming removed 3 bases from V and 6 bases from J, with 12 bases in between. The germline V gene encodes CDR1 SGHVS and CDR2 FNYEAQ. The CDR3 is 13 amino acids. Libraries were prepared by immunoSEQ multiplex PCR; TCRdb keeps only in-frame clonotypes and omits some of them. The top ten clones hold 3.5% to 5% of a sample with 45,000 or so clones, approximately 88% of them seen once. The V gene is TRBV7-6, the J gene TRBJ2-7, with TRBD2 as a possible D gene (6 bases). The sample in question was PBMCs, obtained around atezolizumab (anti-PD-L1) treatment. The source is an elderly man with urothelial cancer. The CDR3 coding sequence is TGTGCCAGCAGCTTTGGAGGGGACGGCGAGCAGTACTTC. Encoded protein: CASSFGGDGEQYF.